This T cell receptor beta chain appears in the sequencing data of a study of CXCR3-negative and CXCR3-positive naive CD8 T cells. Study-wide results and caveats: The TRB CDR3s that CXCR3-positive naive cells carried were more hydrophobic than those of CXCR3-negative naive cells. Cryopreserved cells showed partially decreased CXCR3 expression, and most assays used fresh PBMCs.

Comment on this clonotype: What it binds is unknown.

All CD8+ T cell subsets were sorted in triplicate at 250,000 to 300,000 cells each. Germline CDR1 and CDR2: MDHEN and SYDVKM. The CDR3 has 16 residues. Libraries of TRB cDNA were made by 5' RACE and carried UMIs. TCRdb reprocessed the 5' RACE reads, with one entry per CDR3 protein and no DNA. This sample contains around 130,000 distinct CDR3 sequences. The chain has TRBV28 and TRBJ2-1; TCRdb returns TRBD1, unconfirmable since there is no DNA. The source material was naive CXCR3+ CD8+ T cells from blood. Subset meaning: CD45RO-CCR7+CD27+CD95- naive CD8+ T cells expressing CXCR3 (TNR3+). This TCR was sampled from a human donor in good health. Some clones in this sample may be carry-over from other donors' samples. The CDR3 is CASRYPGTNSYNEQFF. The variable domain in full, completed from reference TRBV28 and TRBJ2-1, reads DVKVTQSSRYLVKRTGEKVFLECVQDMDHENMFWYRQDPGLGLRLIYFSYDVKMKEKGDIPEGYSVSREKKERFSLILESASTNQTSMYLCASRYPGTNSYNEQFFGPGTRLTVL.